Listed here are 6 T cell receptor beta chains from one sample, sequenced in a study of high-grade serous ovarian cancer treatment subgroups (dated by TCRdb to about 2021). Collection of tumor samples took place before definitive surgery or chemotherapy. Library creation used the immunoSEQ multiplex PCR assay. TCRdb retrieved this table from immuneACCESS and kept in-frame rearrangements only. Not all clones are present; in checked studies, unresolved V genes account for under half, and no reason is known for the remainder. The sample data list about 1,900 clones, and 75% to 90% of these were observed just once. Jointly, the top ten make up just under 8% of the sample. The sample taken for sequencing was tumor tissue. The origin of the receptors is a human donor with high-grade serous ovarian cancer.

DNA for the CDR3: TGCGCCAGCAGCTTGGAGTCCCCTTACAATGAGCAGTTCTTC. Residues: CASSLESPYNEQFF. The rearrangement links TRBV5-1 to TRBJ2-1; D gene uncertain. V was cut by 0 bases and J by 4 bases, with 8 bases left in between. The CDR3 has 14 amino acids. The germline V gene encodes CDR1 SGHRS and CDR2 YFSETQ.

This clone was observed a handful of times. The V and J genes are TRBV10-1 and TRBJ1-1; 8 bases match TRBD1. The V segment lost 2 bases and the J segment 5 bases; nucleotides outside the gene matches: 4. In germline, CDR1 is WNHNN, CDR2 SYGVQD (reference sequence). This CDR3 has 14 amino acids. CDR3 nucleotides: TGCGCCAGCAGTGAGACAGGGGGAAAGACTGAAGCTTTCTTT. Residues: CASSETGGKTEAFF.

The gene calls are TRBV28 and TRBJ1-2; D remains unclear. Germline CDR1 and CDR2: MDHEN and SYDVKM. Between the trimmed V and J ends, which lost 7 bases and 0 bases, there was a span of 6 bases. The CDR3 sequence is 12 residues long. CDR3 sequence reads: CASKVSNYGYTF. The CDR3 DNA follows: TGTGCCAGCAAGGTCTCTAACTATGGCTACACCTTC.

The V and J genes are TRBV5-1 and TRBJ1-2, with no clear D. V was shortened by 0 bases and J by 6 bases, with 36 bases between the two germline ends. The CDR3 has 22 residues. Germline CDR1 SGHRS, CDR2 YFSETQ. CDR3 nucleotides: TGCGCCAGCAGCTTGGCCGGGTTAGTTCCCCTTAGGGTTGCTCCCAATAGACATGGCTACACCTTC. Translated: CASSLAGLVPLRVAPNRHGYTF.

The rearrangement links TRBV7-2 to TRBJ2-3; TRBD1 matches at 9 bases. Germline V gene data show CDR1 as SGHTA and CDR2 as FQGNSA. CDR3 length: 17 amino acids. The V gene end was trimmed by 2 bases and the J gene end by 3 bases; junction bases not matched to a gene: 9. The chain's CDR3 is CASSLRGTGLGTDTQYF. CDR3 in DNA: TGTGCCAGCAGCTTAAGAGGGACAGGGCTGGGGACAGATACGCAGTATTTT. The whole variable domain, remainder taken from reference TRBV7-2 and TRBJ2-3, is GAGVSQSPSNKVTEKGKDVELRCDPISGHTALYWYRQSLGQGLEFLIYFQGNSAPDKSGLPSDRFSAERTGGSVSTLTIQRTQQEDSAVYLCASSLRGTGLGTDTQYFGPGTRLTVL.

This rearrangement joins TRBV5-6 to TRBJ2-2; D is undetermined. Germline CDR1 SGHDT, CDR2 YYEEEE. Trimming removed 2 bases at V and 2 bases at J, with 10 bases between. The CDR3 covers 15 residues. In nucleotides, the CDR3 is TGTGCCAGCAGCTTCCCAGGCCTAAACACCGGGGAGCTGTTTTTT. It translates to CASSFPGLNTGELFF.